The 30 T cell receptor beta chains reported below all come from one sample, sequenced in a study of T cells in Graves' hyperthyroidism and ophthalmopathy (dated by TCRdb to 2018 to 2020). Libraries were prepared through multiplex PCR. Sequencing relied on an Illumina HiSeq 2000. Amplification of TCR beta CDR3 regions was carried out from RNA transcripts. The TCR CDR3 was subjected to a first round of RT-PCR using the HTBI primer set and the Qiagen OneStep RT-PCR kit. Starting from the raw public reads, TCRdb applied fastp trimming at Q25, assembled clones with MiXCR and retained in-frame beta chains. All rows with the same CDR3 protein become a single entry with the most common DNA and genes. The sample table lists under 450,000 distinct CDR3 sequences, around an eighth of them with a count of one. The top ten hold around 20% of the sample. The material sequenced was blood. The receptors here all came from a man aged 25 to 45 with Graves' hyperthyroidism that later progressed to Graves' ophthalmopathy.

The table lists this clonotype with many counts. V and J are TRBV7-9 and TRBJ2-6; D gene ambiguous. This CDR3 contains 16 residues. In germline, CDR1 is SEHNR, CDR2 FQNEAQ (reference sequence). With 3 bases removed from V and 0 bases from J, the gap between germline ends came to 9 bases. This CDR3 reads CASSFPTTSGANVLTF. CDR3 in DNA: TGTGCCAGCAGCTTCCCCACCACCTCTGGGGCCAACGTCCTGACTTTC.

This clonotype has at least ten counts. The chain combines TRBV7-8 with TRBJ2-1; 9 bases agree with TRBD1. The CDR3 sequence is 14 residues long. Germline-derived CDR1 and CDR2 are SGHVS and FQNEAQ. Losses at the gene ends were 0 bases for V and 11 bases for J; bases not matched to a gene: 5. CDR3 DNA sequence: TGTGCCAGCAGCTTAGCGAGGGACAGGGCGAAGCAGTTCTTC. Protein sequence: CASSLARDRAKQFF.

This clonotype occurred many times. The chain combines TRBV28 with TRBJ1-4, with TRBD1 as a possible D gene (5 bases). The CDR3 loop spans 16 amino acids. The germline V gene has CDR1 MDHEN and CDR2 SYDVKM. Trimming removed 4 bases from V and 7 bases from J, with 19 bases in between. The CDR3 DNA is TGTGCCAGCAGTTCACCCATGGGGGGAGATTTTGAAAAACTGTTTTTT. This gives the protein CASSSPMGGDFEKLFF. Full variable domain (outside the CDR3, taken from reference TRBV28 and TRBJ1-4): DVKVTQSSRYLVKRTGEKVFLECVQDMDHENMFWYRQDPGLGLRLIYFSYDVKMKEKGDIPEGYSVSREKKERFSLILESASTNQTSMYLCASSSPMGGDFEKLFFGSGTQLSVL.

This clonotype was found a few times. The CDR3 here is CASSPTPGHGSYEQYF. CDR3 nucleotides: TGTGCCAGCTCACCGACTCCGGGACATGGATCCTACGAGCAGTACTTC. This rearrangement joins TRBV18 to TRBJ2-7; D is perhaps TRBD1 (6 bases). The CDR3 runs to 16 residues. Germline CDR1 reads KGHSH; CDR2 reads LQKENI. V was cut by 3 bases and J by 1 base, with 16 bases left in between.

This chain links TRBV6-4 with TRBJ2-7, with 7 bases aligning to TRBD1. Germline loops: CDR1 MRHNA, CDR2 SNTAGT. The CDR3 has 16 amino acids. Trimming cost V 2 bases and J 2 bases; bases outside gene matches: 9. In nucleotides, the CDR3 is TGTGCCAGCAGTGACGCCAGCCCTACAGGGGCCTACGAGCAGTACTTC. Residues: CASSDASPTGAYEQYF.

This clonotype was counted between two and nine times. This sequence joins TRBV6-2 or TRBV6-3 and TRBJ2-3; D is uncertain. Per germline, CDR1 MNHEY and CDR2 SVGEGT. The CDR3 is made up of 14 amino acids. Deletions cut 6 bases from V and 2 bases from J, with 12 bases between. The CDR3 loop is CASSRRADTDTQYF. The CDR3 region has the DNA TGTGCCAGCAGCCGCCGCGCAGACACAGATACGCAGTATTTT.

This clonotype was seen repeatedly, ten times or more. This chain links TRBV29-1 with TRBJ1-1; D is unclear. Deletions cut 3 bases from V and 5 bases from J, with 13 bases between. CDR1 and CDR2 (germline): SQVTM, ANQGSEA. There are 13 residues in the CDR3. The CDR3 region is CSVDRGSGTEAFF. Here the CDR3 DNA reads TGCAGCGTTGACCGGGGATCCGGGACTGAAGCTTTCTTT. Filled out from reference TRBV29-1 and TRBJ1-1, the complete variable domain reads SAVISQKPSRDICQRGTSLTIQCQVDSQVTMMFWYRQQPGQSLTLIATANQGSEATYESGFVIDKFPISRPNLTFSTLTVSNMSPEDSSIYLCSVDRGSGTEAFFGQGTRLTVV.

This clonotype was counted at least ten times. The V call is TRBV11-2, the J call TRBJ2-7, with 9 bases that match TRBD1. This CDR3 has 15 residues. Germline loops: CDR1 SGHAT, CDR2 FQNNGV. V shed 1 base and J 3 bases; nucleotides not matched to a gene: 4. CDR3 bases: TGTGCCAGCAGCTTAGTCGGGACAGGGAACTACGAGCAGTACTTC. Translating gives CASSLVGTGNYEQYF.

This clonotype turned up a few times. The gene calls are TRBV20-1 and TRBJ2-4; D uncertain. V gave up 6 bases and J gave up 0 bases, with 12 bases separating them. CDR1 DFQATT and CDR2 SNEGSKA come from the germline V gene (reference sequence). The CDR3 runs 14 residues. CDR3 amino acids: CSALRSVAKNIQYF. The CDR3 nucleotides read TGCAGTGCATTGAGATCTGTAGCCAAAAACATTCAGTACTTC.

The chain joins TRBV6-2 or TRBV6-3 to TRBJ2-1; no clear D. V lost 5 bases and J 4 bases, leaving 12 bases between the germline ends. This CDR3 region has 14 residues. Germline-derived CDR1 and CDR2 are MNHEY and SVGEGT. Here the CDR3 DNA reads TGTGCCAGCAGTGGACCGCCAAGATACAATGAGCAGTTCTTC. This gives the protein CASSGPPRYNEQFF.

The V and J genes are TRBV24-1 and TRBJ2-1; D may be TRBD2 (5 bases). Germline loops: CDR1 KGHDR, CDR2 SFDVKD. The CDR3 is 16 residues long. Trimming cost V 5 bases and J 4 bases, with 17 bases left between them. The CDR3 region has the DNA TGTGCCACCAGTGGAACGATCCGGGGAGCGTACAATGAGCAGTTCTTC. Its translation is CATSGTIRGAYNEQFF.

This chain uses TRBV2 with TRBJ1-1; tentative D call: TRBD1 (6 bases). V was trimmed by 6 bases and J by 1 base, leaving 15 bases between them. The germline V gene has CDR1 SNHLY and CDR2 FYNNEI. The CDR3 sequence is 15 residues long. The chain's CDR3 is CASRTTGTRNTEAFF. CDR3 DNA sequence: TGTGCCAGCAGGACGACCGGGACAAGGAACACTGAAGCTTTCTTT.

The chain uses TRBV12-3 or TRBV12-4 and TRBJ1-1; 9 nucleotides align to TRBD1. Trimming removed 5 bases from V and 12 bases from J; junction bases left unmatched: 7. The CDR3 extends over 12 amino acids. Written as DNA, the CDR3 is TGTGCCAGCAGTGGGGACAGGGAGTTAACTTTCTTT. It translates to CASSGDRELTFF.

The V call is TRBV10-3, the J call TRBJ2-1; TRBD1 matches at 8 bases. The CDR3 consists of 13 residues. Germline V CDR1 and CDR2: ENHRY, SYGVKD. V trimming: 11 bases; J trimming: 3 bases; junction bases outside the gene matches: 6. In DNA form, the CDR3 reads TGTGCCGCCCTCGGACAGGGCTACAATGAGCAGTTCTTC. Translating it yields CAALGQGYNEQFF.

In its sample, this clonotype was seen many times. This chain uses TRBV5-6 with TRBJ2-3; 8 bases map to TRBD2. Germline V gene data show CDR1 as SGHDT and CDR2 as YYEEEE. Trimming at V came to 2 bases and at J to 2 bases, leaving 7 bases not matched to a gene. The CDR3 has 16 residues. The DNA for the CDR3 is TGTGCCAGCAGCTTCCTAGCGGGTGACACCACAGATACGCAGTATTTT. Its translation: CASSFLAGDTTDTQYF.

This clonotype was counted only a few times. The chain links TRBV19 to TRBJ2-7, with 7 bases identical to TRBD1. This CDR3 comprises 16 residues. J was trimmed by 6 bases and V by 3 bases; bases with no gene match: 14. Looked up from germline, CDR1 is LNHDA and CDR2 is SQIVND (reference sequence). This chain's CDR3 is CASSMNPGRGRIEQYF. CDR3 coding DNA: TGTGCCAGTAGTATGAATCCCGGCAGGGGGAGAATCGAGCAGTACTTC.

This clonotype was observed at least ten times. This chain uses TRBV2 with TRBJ1-5, with TRBD1 matching 8 bases. V lost 6 bases and J lost 2; bases outside the gene matches: 6. Per the germline V gene, CDR1 is SNHLY and CDR2 is FYNNEI. This CDR3 spans 15 amino acids. CDR3 loop: CASRDRGLGNQPQHF. The CDR3 nucleotides read TGTGCCAGCAGAGACAGGGGTTTGGGCAATCAGCCCCAGCATTTT.

This clonotype was picked up many times. This chain uses TRBV12-5 with TRBJ2-1, with a possible D match to TRBD1 (6 bases). The ends were cut back, 4 bases at V and 11 bases at J, with 9 bases in the middle. CDR3 size: 11 residues. Germline assignment: CDR1 LGHNT and CDR2 FRNRAP. The CDR3 sequence is CASGYRDKQFF. The CDR3 DNA sequence: TGTGCTAGTGGTTACCGGGACAAGCAGTTCTTC.

This clonotype appeared many times. CDR3 nucleotide sequence: TGTGCCAGCAGCTTCGACAGGGGCGTTCGGGACGAGCAGTACTTC. It yields the protein CASSFDRGVRDEQYF. V and J are TRBV7-8 and TRBJ2-7; 8 bases are a match to TRBD1. Trimming took 3 bases from V and 5 from J; bases not matched to a gene: 9. CDR3 size: 15 residues. Looked up from germline, CDR1 is SGHVS and CDR2 is FQNEAQ.

This clonotype was counted at least ten times. The chain combines TRBV7-9 with TRBJ2-7; D may match TRBD1 or TRBD2 (5 bases each). The germline V gene has CDR1 SEHNR and CDR2 FQNEAQ (reference sequence). The CDR3 extends over 16 amino acids. V gave up 5 bases and J gave up 3 bases, with 20 bases separating them. CDR3 residues: CASSPRDGATIYEQYF. The CDR3 coding sequence is TGTGCCAGCAGCCCCCGTGACGGGGCCACCATCTACGAGCAGTACTTC.

The chain links TRBV20-1 to TRBJ2-2; no definite D call. Per the germline V gene, CDR1 is DFQATT and CDR2 is SNEGSKA (reference sequence). The V end was cut by 6 bases, the J end by 0 bases, with 14 bases between. This CDR3 contains 15 residues. In DNA, the CDR3 is TGCAGTGCCGGCCCAGACCTAGCGAACACCGGGGAGCTGTTTTTT. Residues: CSAGPDLANTGELFF.

This clonotype was detected a few times. The rearrangement links TRBV20-1 to TRBJ2-7, with 10 bases matching TRBD1. The germline V gene has CDR1 DFQATT and CDR2 SNEGSKA (reference sequence). The CDR3 extends over 13 amino acids. The V gene end was trimmed by 6 bases and the J gene end by 2 bases; junction bases not matched to a gene: 4. Here the CDR3 DNA reads TGCAGTGCGGAGGGACAGGGGACCTACGAGCAGTACTTC. Translating gives CSAEGQGTYEQYF.

This clonotype came up many times. This chain links TRBV20-1 with TRBJ1-2; D gene ambiguous. Germline CDR1 DFQATT, CDR2 SNEGSKA (reference sequence). Trimming took off 3 bases at V and 4 bases at J, with 12 bases between the two ends. The CDR3 totals 13 residues. The CDR3 nucleotides are TGCAGTGCTAGCGAACAGAACATCTATGGCTACACCTTC. It is translated as CSASEQNIYGYTF.

This clonotype occurred a few times. This rearrangement joins TRBV6-1 to TRBJ2-6, with D unresolved. Trimming left V 2 bases short and J 1 base short, with 6 bases between. CDR1 MNHNS and CDR2 SASEGT come from the germline V gene. The CDR3 sequence is 15 residues long. The chain's CDR3 is CASSENGSGANVLTF. In nucleotides, the CDR3 is TGTGCCAGCAGTGAAAATGGGTCTGGGGCCAACGTCCTGACTTTC.

This clonotype was seen at least ten times. The chain recombines TRBV12-3 or TRBV12-4 with TRBJ2-1; the match to TRBD2 covers 7 bases. The CDR3 length is 14 residues. The junction had 2 bases not matched to a gene; V was cut back by 3 bases and J by 3 bases. The CDR3 spells CASSLTSHYNEQFF. The CDR3, as DNA: TGTGCCAGCAGTTTGACTAGCCACTACAATGAGCAGTTCTTC.

This clonotype has only a few counts. This chain links TRBV4-1 with TRBJ2-7, with D possibly matching TRBD1 (5 bases). The CDR3 is made up of 18 amino acids. The germline V gene encodes CDR1 MGHRA and CDR2 YSYEKL. V shed 0 bases and J shed 5 bases, with 23 bases lying between them. The CDR3 spells CASSQEDPGYFDFNEQYF. The CDR3 DNA sequence: TGCGCCAGCAGCCAAGAGGATCCAGGGTATTTCGATTTCAACGAGCAGTACTTC.

This clonotype has only a few counts. This chain uses TRBV19 with TRBJ1-1; 8 bases match TRBD1. The CDR3 runs to 10 residues. The V segment lost 7 bases and the J segment 11 bases; nucleotides outside the gene matches: 3. Germline values: CDR1 LNHDA, CDR2 SQIVND (reference sequence). CDR3 DNA sequence: TGTGCCAGTACTCGACAGGGGGCTTTCTTT. Its protein is CASTRQGAFF.

The sample holds many counts of this clonotype. V gene TRBV28 combines with J gene TRBJ2-2; D perhaps matches TRBD1 (5 bases). V lost 6 bases to trimming and J lost 5 bases, with 16 bases between them. The length of the CDR3 is 15 residues. Germline V gene lookup returns CDR1 MDHEN and CDR2 SYDVKM. This CDR3 is CASSARTPRTGELFF. The DNA for the CDR3 is TGTGCCAGCAGCGCCAGGACACCCAGGACCGGGGAGCTGTTTTTT.

V is TRBV24-1 and J is TRBJ1-2; unclear D gene. The germline V and J ends were trimmed by 4 bases and 2 bases, with 10 bases remaining between them. CDR1 and CDR2 from the germline V gene are KGHDR and SFDVKD. This CDR3 region has 14 residues. In DNA, the CDR3 is TGTGCCACCAGTGACGGGCACGTGAACTATGGCTACACCTTC. Residues: CATSDGHVNYGYTF.

The rearrangement joins TRBV6-2 or TRBV6-3 to TRBJ2-2; D assignment may be TRBD1 or TRBD2 (6 bases each). The CDR3 has 15 residues. V lost 3 bases, J lost 5 bases, and 13 bases lay in between. From germline, CDR1 is MNHEY and CDR2 SVGEGT. CDR3 region: CASSYSQGGTGELFF. CDR3 sequence (DNA): TGTGCCAGCAGTTATTCACAGGGAGGAACCGGGGAGCTGTTTTTT.